The next 7 T cell receptor beta chains were all read from a single sample in a study of cytotoxic CD8 clonotypes in ibrutinib-treated CLL (dated by TCRdb to the early 2020s). Receptor amplification or capture employed the immunoSEQ multiplex PCR assay. TCRdb limited this immuneACCESS table to in-frame rearrangements with V and J called. A share of clones is missing; checked studies link under half to unresolved V genes, and the rest is unexplained. In this sample the table shows 130,000 or so clones, approximately 81% of which occur a single time. Around 13% of the sample comes from the top ten. This sample's time point label indicates: approximately 11 months on ibrutinib. The source material was PBMCs, sampled after 12 months of ibrutinib treatment. The receptors shown here come from a human donor with chronic lymphocytic leukemia.

This clone was counted between two and nine times. The chain employs TRBV15 and TRBJ2-1, with D perhaps TRBD1 (5 bases). Germline CDR1 reads LNHNV; CDR2 reads YYDKDF (reference sequence). CDR3 length: 13 residues. V was pared by 3 bases and J by 3 bases, with 6 bases between. The CDR3 DNA sequence: TGTGCCACCAGCAGCGACAGCTACAATGAGCAGTTCTTC. It yields the protein CATSSDSYNEQFF.

This clone has only one observation. V is TRBV6-1 and J is TRBJ1-2; 7 bases are a match to TRBD1. After removal of 8 bases from V and 2 bases from J, the junction contained 5 bases not matched to a gene. The germline gives CDR1 MNHNS, CDR2 SASEGT. This CDR3 has 13 amino acids. DNA of the CDR3: TGTGCCAGCCGGGGGACAGAAAACTATGGCTACACCTTC. Amino acid sequence: CASRGTENYGYTF.

The sample holds one count of this clone. V gene TRBV11-2 combines with J gene TRBJ1-2; 8 bases are a match to TRBD1. CDR1 and CDR2 from the germline V gene are SGHAT and FQNNGV. The CDR3 has 15 amino acids. The junction had 9 bases not matched to a gene; V was cut back by 5 bases and J by 4 bases. As DNA, the CDR3 is TGTGCCAGCAGCCTCGACAGGGGACCTATCTATGGCTACACCTTC. Its protein product is CASSLDRGPIYGYTF. The variable domain in full, with the rest retrieved from reference TRBV11-2 and TRBJ1-2, is EAGVAQSPRYKIIEKRQSVAFWCNPISGHATLYWYQQILGQGPKLLIQFQNNGVVDDSQLPKDRFSAERLKGVDSTLKIQPAKLEDSAVYLCASSLDRGPIYGYTFGSGTRLTVV.

The chain recombines TRBV11-3 with TRBJ2-7; weak D call: TRBD2 (6 bases). CDR3 length equals 15 residues. V was cut by 0 bases and J by 1 base, with 10 bases left in between. Germline loops: CDR1 SGHNT, CDR2 YENEEA. In DNA, the CDR3 is TGTGCCAGCAGCTTAGAAGGGACTCAGTCCTACGAGCAGTACTTC. Its protein product is CASSLEGTQSYEQYF.

V usage is TRBV30 and J usage is TRBJ1-1, with no clear D. The CDR3 has 15 amino acids. Germline loops: CDR1 GTSNPN, CDR2 SVGIG (reference sequence). V lost 0 bases, J lost 0 bases, and 11 bases lay in between. The CDR3 loop is CAWSVQATLNTEAFF. CDR3 sequence (DNA): TGTGCCTGGAGTGTCCAGGCTACCTTGAACACTGAAGCTTTCTTT.

This chain joins TRBV7-6 and TRBJ1-5, with D possibly TRBD1 on 6 matching bases. Trimming stripped 4 bases from V and 0 bases from J, with 25 bases between. Germline CDR1 and CDR2: SGHVS and FNYEAQ. CDR3 length: 20 amino acids. The CDR3 is CASSSPLPLTGLNSNQPQHF. In nucleotides, the CDR3 is TGTGCCAGCAGCTCACCCCTACCCCTCACAGGGTTGAATAGCAATCAGCCCCAGCATTTT.

This rearrangement joins TRBV15 to TRBJ2-1; TRBD2 is a possible D gene (6 bases). This CDR3 has 16 amino acids. V lost 0 bases and J 0 bases, leaving 9 bases between the germline ends. Germline assignment: CDR1 LNHNV and CDR2 YYDKDF (reference sequence). In DNA, the CDR3 is TGTGCCACCAGCAGAGATCGGGGGAGCTCCTACAATGAGCAGTTCTTC. This codes for CATSRDRGSSYNEQFF.